A selection of T cell receptor beta chains follows, all from one sample in a study of cytomegalovirus exposure and HLA in healthy donors. Profiling relied on immunoSEQ multiplex PCR, and the TCRdb table lists in-frame clones only, not all of them. The table shows 190,000 or so clones, with 80% occurring only once. The material sequenced was PBMCs. Receptors originate from a boy under 18 in good health and CMV-seronegative. Both conserved end residues are part of each CDR3. D genes are given only for firm matches.

J: TRBJ1-3
length: 15
D: TRBD1
V: TRBV6-5
CDR3: CASTKGGWSGNTIYF
DNA: TGTGCCAGCACCAAAGGGGGCTGGTCTGGAAACACCATATATTTT

J: TRBJ2-1
length: 14
D: NA
V: TRBV10-1
CDR3: CASSSGSEFNEQFF
DNA: TGCGCCAGCTCCTCCGGGTCCGAGTTTAATGAGCAGTTCTTC

J: TRBJ1-1
length: 14
D: NA
V: TRBV29-1
CDR3: CSAAQALLNTEAFF
DNA: TGCAGCGCCGCACAGGCACTCCTTAACACTGAAGCTTTCTTT

J: TRBJ2-5
length: 13
D: NA
V: TRBV11-1
CDR3: CASSPQGWETQYF
DNA: TGTGCCAGCAGCCCACAGGGATGGGAGACCCAGTACTTC

J: TRBJ2-1
length: 12
D: TRBD1
V: TRBV7-2
CDR3: CASSRTGNEQFF
DNA: TGTGCCAGCAGCCGGACAGGCAATGAGCAGTTCTTC

J: TRBJ1-1
length: 12
D: NA
V: TRBV10-3
CDR3: CAISVGGSEAFF
DNA: TGTGCCATCAGTGTCGGGGGGAGTGAAGCTTTCTTT

J: TRBJ1-1
length: 13
D: NA
V: TRBV6-6
CDR3: CASSYGGDTEAFF
DNA: TGTGCCAGCAGTTACGGGGGGGACACTGAAGCTTTCTTT

J: TRBJ2-2
length: 14
D: TRBD1
V: TRBV5-4
CDR3: CAGRDRGYTGELFF
DNA: TGTGCCGGCCGGGACAGGGGTTACACCGGGGAGCTGTTTTTT

J: TRBJ2-3
length: 14
D: TRBD2
V: TRBV29-1
CDR3: CSAKGGEGTDTQYF
DNA: TGCAGCGCCAAGGGAGGGGAGGGCACAGATACGCAGTATTTT

J: TRBJ1-6
length: 17
D: NA
V: TRBV7-2
CDR3: CASSPLGSAAYNSPLHF
DNA: TGTGCCAGCAGCCCGCTAGGTTCGGCAGCCTATAATTCACCCCTCCACTTT

J: TRBJ1-2
length: 14
D: TRBD1
V: TRBV18
CDR3: CASSPLDRSWGYTF
DNA: TGTGCCAGCTCACCACTGGACAGGTCTTGGGGCTACACCTTC

J: TRBJ2-1
length: 17
D: NA
V: TRBV4-1
CDR3: CASSQALVAESYNEQFF
DNA: TGCGCCAGCAGCCAGGCCCTCGTAGCAGAGTCCTACAATGAGCAGTTCTTC

J: TRBJ2-1
length: 17
D: TRBD1
V: TRBV13
CDR3: CASSADRQGPTYNEQFF
DNA: TGTGCCAGCAGCGCAGACAGACAGGGTCCTACCTACAATGAGCAGTTCTTC

J: TRBJ1-5
length: 16
D: TRBD1
V: TRBV4-1
CDR3: CASSQDRQGLGQPQHF
DNA: TGCGCCAGCAGCCAAGATAGACAGGGACTCGGTCAGCCCCAGCATTTT

J: TRBJ2-7
length: 16
D: TRBD1
V: TRBV9
CDR3: CASSGGGDRASYEQYF
DNA: TGTGCCAGCAGCGGAGGCGGAGACAGGGCCTCCTACGAGCAGTACTTC

J: TRBJ2-7
length: 15
D: NA
V: TRBV9
CDR3: CASSVGAVGIYEQYF
DNA: TGTGCCAGCAGCGTAGGGGCAGTTGGTATCTACGAGCAGTACTTC